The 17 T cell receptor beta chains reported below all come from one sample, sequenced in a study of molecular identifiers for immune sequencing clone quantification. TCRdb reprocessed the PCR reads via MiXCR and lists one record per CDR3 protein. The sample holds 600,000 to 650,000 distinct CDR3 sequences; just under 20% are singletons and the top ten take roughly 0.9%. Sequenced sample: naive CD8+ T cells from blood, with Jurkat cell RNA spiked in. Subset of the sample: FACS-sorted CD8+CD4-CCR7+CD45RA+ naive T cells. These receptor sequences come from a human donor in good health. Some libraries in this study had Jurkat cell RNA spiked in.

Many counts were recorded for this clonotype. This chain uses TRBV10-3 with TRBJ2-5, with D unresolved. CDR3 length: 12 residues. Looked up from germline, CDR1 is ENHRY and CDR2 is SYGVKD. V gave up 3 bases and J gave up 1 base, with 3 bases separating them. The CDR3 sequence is CAISEPQETQYF. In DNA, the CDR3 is TGTGCCATCAGTGAACCCCAAGAGACCCAGTACTTC.

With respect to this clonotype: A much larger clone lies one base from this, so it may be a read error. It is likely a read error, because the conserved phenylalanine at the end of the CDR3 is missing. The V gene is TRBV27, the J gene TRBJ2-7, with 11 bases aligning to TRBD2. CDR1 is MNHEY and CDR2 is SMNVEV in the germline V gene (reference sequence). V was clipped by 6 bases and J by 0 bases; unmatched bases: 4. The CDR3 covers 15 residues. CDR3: CASSQGLAVSYEQYL. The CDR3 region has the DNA TGTGCCAGCAGCCAGGGACTAGCGGTCTCCTACGAGCAGTACCTC.

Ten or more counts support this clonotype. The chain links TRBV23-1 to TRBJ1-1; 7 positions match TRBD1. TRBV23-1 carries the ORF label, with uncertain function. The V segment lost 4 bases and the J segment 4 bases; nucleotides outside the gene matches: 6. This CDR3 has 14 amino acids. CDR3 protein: CASSRNRGRTEAFF. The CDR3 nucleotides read TGCGCCAGCAGTCGAAACAGGGGTCGCACTGAAGCTTTCTTT.

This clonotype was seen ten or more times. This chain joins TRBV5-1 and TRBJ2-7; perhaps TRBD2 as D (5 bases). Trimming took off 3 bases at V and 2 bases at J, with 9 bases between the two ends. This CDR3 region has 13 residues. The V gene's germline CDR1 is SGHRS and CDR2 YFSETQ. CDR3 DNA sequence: TGCGCCAGCAGCTGGACTCTAACCTACGAGCAGTACTTC. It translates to CASSWTLTYEQYF.

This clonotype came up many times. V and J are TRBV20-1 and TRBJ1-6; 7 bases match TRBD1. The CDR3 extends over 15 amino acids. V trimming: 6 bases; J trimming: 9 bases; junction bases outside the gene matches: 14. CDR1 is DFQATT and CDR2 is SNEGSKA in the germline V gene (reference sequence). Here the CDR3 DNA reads TGCAGTGCAAAACATCCGGGACAGAGTATTTCACCCCTCCACTTT. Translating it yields CSAKHPGQSISPLHF.

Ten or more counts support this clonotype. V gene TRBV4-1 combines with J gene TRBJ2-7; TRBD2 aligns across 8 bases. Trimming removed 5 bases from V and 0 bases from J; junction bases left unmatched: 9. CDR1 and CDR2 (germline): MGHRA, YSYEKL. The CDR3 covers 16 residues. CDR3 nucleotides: TGCGCCAGCAGCTTAGCGGGGCAACCCAGCTCCTACGAGCAGTACTTC. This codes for CASSLAGQPSSYEQYF.

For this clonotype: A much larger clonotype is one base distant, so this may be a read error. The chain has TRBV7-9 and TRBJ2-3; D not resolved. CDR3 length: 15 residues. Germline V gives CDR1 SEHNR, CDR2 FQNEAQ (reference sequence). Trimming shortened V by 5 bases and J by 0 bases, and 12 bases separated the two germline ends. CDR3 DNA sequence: TGTGCCAGCAGCGGTCGGGCGGAAAGCACAGATACGCAGTATTTT. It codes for CASSGRAESTDTQYF.

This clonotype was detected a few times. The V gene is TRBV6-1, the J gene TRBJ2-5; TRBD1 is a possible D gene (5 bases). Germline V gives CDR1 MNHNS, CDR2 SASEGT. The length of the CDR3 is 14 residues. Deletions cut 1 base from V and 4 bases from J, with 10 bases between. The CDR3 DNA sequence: TGTGCCAGCAGTGAAGGTTTCAGGGTAGAGACCCAGTACTTC. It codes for CASSEGFRVETQYF.

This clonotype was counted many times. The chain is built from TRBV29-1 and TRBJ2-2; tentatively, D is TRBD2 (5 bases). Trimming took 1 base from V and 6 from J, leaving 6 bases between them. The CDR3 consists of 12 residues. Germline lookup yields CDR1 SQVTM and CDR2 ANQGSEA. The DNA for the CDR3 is TGCAGCGTTGAAGGGAGGCCCGGGGAGCTGTTTTTT. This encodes CSVEGRPGELFF.

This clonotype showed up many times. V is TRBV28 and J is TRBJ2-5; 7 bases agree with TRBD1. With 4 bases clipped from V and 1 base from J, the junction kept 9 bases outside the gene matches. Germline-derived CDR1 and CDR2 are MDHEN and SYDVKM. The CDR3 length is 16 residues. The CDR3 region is CASSSRTGELQETQYF. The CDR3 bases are TGTGCCAGCAGTTCAAGGACAGGAGAACTCCAAGAGACCCAGTACTTC.

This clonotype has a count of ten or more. CDR3 DNA: TGTGCCAGCAGCAGCGGGCAGGCCCGCGATCAGCCCCAGCATTTT. It yields the protein CASSSGQARDQPQHF. The J gene is TRBJ1-5, the V gene TRBV9; D remains ambiguous. There are 15 residues in the CDR3. CDR1 is SGDLS and CDR2 is YYNGEE in the germline V gene. Trimming removed 4 bases from V and 5 bases from J, with 16 bases in between.

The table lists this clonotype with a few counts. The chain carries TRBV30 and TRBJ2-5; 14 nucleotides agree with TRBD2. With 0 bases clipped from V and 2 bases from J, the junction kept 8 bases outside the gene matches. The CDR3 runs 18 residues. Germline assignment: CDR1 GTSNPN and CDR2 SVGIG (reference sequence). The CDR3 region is CAWSVWEGTSGRQETQYF. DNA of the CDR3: TGTGCCTGGAGTGTCTGGGAAGGGACTAGCGGGAGACAAGAGACCCAGTACTTC.

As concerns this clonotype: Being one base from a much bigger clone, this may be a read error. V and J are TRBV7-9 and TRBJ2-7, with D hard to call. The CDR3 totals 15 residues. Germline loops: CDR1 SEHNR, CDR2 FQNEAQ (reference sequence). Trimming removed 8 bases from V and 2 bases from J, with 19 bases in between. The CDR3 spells CASGRALTSPYEQYF. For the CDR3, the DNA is TGTGCCAGCGGGCGAGCGCTGACATCTCCCTACGAGCAGTACTTC.

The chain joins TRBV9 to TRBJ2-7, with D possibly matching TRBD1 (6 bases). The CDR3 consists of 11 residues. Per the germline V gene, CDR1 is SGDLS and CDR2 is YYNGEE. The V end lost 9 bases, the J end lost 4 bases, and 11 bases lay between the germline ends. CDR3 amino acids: CANLRGYEQYF. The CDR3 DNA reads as TGTGCCAACCTTAGGGGGTACGAGCAGTACTTC.

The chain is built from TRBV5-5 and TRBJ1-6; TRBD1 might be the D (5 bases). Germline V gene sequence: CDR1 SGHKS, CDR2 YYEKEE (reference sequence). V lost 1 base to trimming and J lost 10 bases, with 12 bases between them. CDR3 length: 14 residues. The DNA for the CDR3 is TGTGCCAGCAGCTTGACAAGGGGCGGATCACCCCTCCACTTT. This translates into CASSLTRGGSPLHF.

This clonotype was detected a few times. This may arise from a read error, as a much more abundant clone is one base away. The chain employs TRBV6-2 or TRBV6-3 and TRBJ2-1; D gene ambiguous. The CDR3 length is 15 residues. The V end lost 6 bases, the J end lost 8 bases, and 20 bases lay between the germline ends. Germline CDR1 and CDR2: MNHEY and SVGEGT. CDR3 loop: CASSGPRPDLDEQFF. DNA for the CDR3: TGTGCCAGCAGCGGCCCAAGACCGGATTTGGATGAGCAGTTCTTC.

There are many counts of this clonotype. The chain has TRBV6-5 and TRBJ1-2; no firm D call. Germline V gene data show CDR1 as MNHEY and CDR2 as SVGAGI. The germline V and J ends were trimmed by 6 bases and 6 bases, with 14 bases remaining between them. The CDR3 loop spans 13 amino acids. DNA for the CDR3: TGTGCCAGCAGCCTGGTCAACAGAAATGGCTACACCTTC. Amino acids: CASSLVNRNGYTF.